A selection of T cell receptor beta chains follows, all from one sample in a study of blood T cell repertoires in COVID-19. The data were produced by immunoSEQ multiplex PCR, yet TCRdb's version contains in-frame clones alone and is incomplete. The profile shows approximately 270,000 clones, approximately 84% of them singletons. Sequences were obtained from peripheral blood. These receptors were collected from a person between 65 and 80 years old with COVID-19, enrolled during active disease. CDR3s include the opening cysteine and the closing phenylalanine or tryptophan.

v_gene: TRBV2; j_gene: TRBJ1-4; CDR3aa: CASRMGLYEKLFF
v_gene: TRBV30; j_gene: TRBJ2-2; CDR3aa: CAWSVLVNTGELFF
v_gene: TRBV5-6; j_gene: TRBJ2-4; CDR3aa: CASSSSRIQYF
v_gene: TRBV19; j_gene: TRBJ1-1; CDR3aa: CASSAGASWMNTEAFF
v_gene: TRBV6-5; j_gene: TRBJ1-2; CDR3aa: CASSYDTQGAGGYTF
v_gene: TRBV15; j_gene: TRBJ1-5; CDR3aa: CATSSQYSNQPQHF
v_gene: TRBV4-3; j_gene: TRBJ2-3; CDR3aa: CASSLTSGGTDTQYF
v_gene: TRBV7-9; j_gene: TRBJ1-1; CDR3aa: CASSSYRATEAFF
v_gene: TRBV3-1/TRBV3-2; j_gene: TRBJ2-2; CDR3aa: CASSPFRGGTNTGELFF
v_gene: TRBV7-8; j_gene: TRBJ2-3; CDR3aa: CASSLGVGVNTDTQYF
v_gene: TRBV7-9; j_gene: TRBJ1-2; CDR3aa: CASSFDAPYGYTF
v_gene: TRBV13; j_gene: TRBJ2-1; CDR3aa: CASSIKSLHNEQFF
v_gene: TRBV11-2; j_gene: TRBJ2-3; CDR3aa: CASSLRFGGAGADTQYF
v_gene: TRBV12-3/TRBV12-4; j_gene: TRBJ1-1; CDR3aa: CASSLIDSSEAFF
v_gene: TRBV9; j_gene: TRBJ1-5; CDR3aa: CASSVGASGPYQPQHF
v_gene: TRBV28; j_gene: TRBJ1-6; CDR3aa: CASSKGRAGVSYNSPLHF
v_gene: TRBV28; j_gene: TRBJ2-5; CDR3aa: CASSPIRGAETQYF
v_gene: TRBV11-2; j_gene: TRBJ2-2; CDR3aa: CASSLAFGELFF
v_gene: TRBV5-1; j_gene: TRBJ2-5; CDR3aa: CASSSSTQGVQETQYF
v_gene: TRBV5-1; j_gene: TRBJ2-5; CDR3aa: CASSLVTHQETQYF
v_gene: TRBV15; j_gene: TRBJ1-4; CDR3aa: CATSRDPVGTNEKLFF
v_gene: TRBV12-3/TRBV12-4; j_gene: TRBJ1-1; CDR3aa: CASSYTNTEAFF
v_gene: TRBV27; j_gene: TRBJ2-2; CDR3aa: CASSLPGTGYTGELFF
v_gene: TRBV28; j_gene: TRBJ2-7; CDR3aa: CASRGRGQGSYEQYF
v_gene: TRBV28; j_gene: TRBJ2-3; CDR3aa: CASSQVAGSTDTQYF
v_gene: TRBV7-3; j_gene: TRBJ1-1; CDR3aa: CASSSTWDRGMNTEAFF
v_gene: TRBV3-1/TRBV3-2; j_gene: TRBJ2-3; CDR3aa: CASSQALPGLAGGRRTDTQYF
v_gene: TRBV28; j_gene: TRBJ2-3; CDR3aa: CASSLGGATSTDTQYF
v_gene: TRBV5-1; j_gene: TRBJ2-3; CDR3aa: CASRVGQSTDTQYF
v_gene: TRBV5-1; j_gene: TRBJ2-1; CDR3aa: CASTSLAGGYNEQFF
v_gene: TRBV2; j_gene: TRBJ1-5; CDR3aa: CASSNGQDNQPQHF
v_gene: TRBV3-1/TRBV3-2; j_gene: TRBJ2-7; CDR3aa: CASSPGTAYEQYF
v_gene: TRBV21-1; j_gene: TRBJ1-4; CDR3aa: CASSHGTGDFATNEKLFF